The 32 T cell receptor beta chains presented below share a single source sample, sequenced in a study of control samples from healthy donors and cancer patients. Produced via immunoSEQ multiplex PCR; TCRdb's table is partial and in-frame only. The sample holds around 120,000 clones; roughly 86% are singletons and the top ten take about 3%. Source material: blood. The receptors derive from a man aged 55 to 70 in good health.

The chain is built from TRBV7-2 and TRBJ1-1; no clear D gene. With 1 base removed from V and 4 bases from J, the gap between germline ends came to 13 bases. The CDR3 runs 15 residues. Germline-derived CDR1 and CDR2 are SGHTA and FQGNSA. The CDR3 coding sequence is TGTGCCAGCAGCTTAGTAGGGTTCGGTGGCACTGAAGCTTTCTTT. Translation gives CASSLVGFGGTEAFF. The full variable domain, in which reference TRBV7-2 and TRBJ1-1 provide the parts outside the CDR3, is GAGVSQSPSNKVTEKGKDVELRCDPISGHTALYWYRQSLGQGLEFLIYFQGNSAPDKSGLPSDRFSAERTGGSVSTLTIQRTQQEDSAVYLCASSLVGFGGTEAFFGQGTRLTVV.

The chain joins TRBV4-1 to TRBJ1-3; 7 nucleotides match TRBD1. This CDR3 contains 17 residues. CDR1 and CDR2 from the germline V gene are MGHRA and YSYEKL. J gave up 3 bases and V 0 bases, and 8 bases lay outside the gene matches. CDR3 residues: CASSQEVGRGLGNTIYF. The CDR3 DNA is TGCGCCAGCAGCCAAGAGGTGGGAAGGGGGCTTGGAAACACCATATATTTT.

The V and J genes are TRBV5-4 and TRBJ1-3; 7 bases map to TRBD1. Per germline, CDR1 SGHNT and CDR2 YYREEE (reference sequence). J gave up 0 bases and V 4 bases, and 10 bases lay outside the gene matches. The CDR3 runs to 17 residues. As DNA, the CDR3 is TGTGCCAGCAGCCTCCGGACAGGTTTCACCTCTGGAAACACCATATATTTT. It codes for CASSLRTGFTSGNTIYF.

The gene calls are TRBV27 and TRBJ1-2; D not certain. With 3 bases removed from V and 5 bases from J, the gap between germline ends came to 16 bases. Germline V CDR1 and CDR2: MNHEY, SMNVEV (reference sequence). The CDR3 sequence is 15 residues long. CDR3 loop: CASSFSGSNGYGYTF. The CDR3 nucleotides read TGTGCCAGCAGTTTTTCAGGCAGTAATGGATATGGCTACACCTTC.

The chain carries TRBV3-1 (or the pseudogene TRBV3-2) and TRBJ2-7, with 8 bases fitting TRBD1. J lost 4 bases, V lost 1 base, and 6 bases had no gene match. Germline CDR1 reads LGHDT; CDR2 reads YNNKEL (reference sequence). The CDR3 spans 15 residues. The CDR3: CASSQGQGATYEQYF. DNA of the CDR3: TGTGCCAGCAGCCAAGGCCAGGGGGCAACATACGAGCAGTACTTC.

V and J are TRBV27 and TRBJ2-7; 10 bases line up with TRBD1. The V gene end was trimmed by 3 bases and the J gene end by 7 bases; junction bases not matched to a gene: 9. Per the germline V gene, CDR1 is MNHEY and CDR2 is SMNVEV (reference sequence). The CDR3 runs 15 residues. This CDR3 is CASSFRDRGGFEQYF. In nucleotides, the CDR3 is TGTGCCAGCAGTTTTAGGGACAGGGGAGGGTTTGAGCAGTACTTC.

The J gene is TRBJ1-2, the V gene TRBV2, with D uncertain. The V gene's germline CDR1 is SNHLY and CDR2 FYNNEI. CDR3 length: 12 amino acids. V was pared by 6 bases and J by 3 bases, with 8 bases between. CDR3 residues: CASRGNDYGYTF. CDR3 nucleotide sequence: TGTGCCAGCAGGGGAAACGACTATGGCTACACCTTC.

The V gene is TRBV7-2, the J gene TRBJ2-1; 8 bases align to TRBD2. V trimming: 5 bases; J trimming: 2 bases; junction bases outside the gene matches: 5. The CDR3 extends over 15 amino acids. Germline V gives CDR1 SGHTA, CDR2 FQGNSA. CDR3 DNA: TGTGCCAGCAGCGCAACTAGCGGTACCTACAATGAGCAGTTCTTC. Residues: CASSATSGTYNEQFF.

This chain links TRBV9 with TRBJ2-2; perhaps TRBD2 as D (5 bases). This CDR3 contains 15 residues. Trimming left V 4 bases short and J 6 bases short, with 16 bases between. Looked up from germline, CDR1 is SGDLS and CDR2 is YYNGEE. The CDR3 reads CASSLSGSVAGELFF. CDR3 nucleotides: TGTGCCAGCAGCCTAAGCGGATCCGTTGCCGGGGAGCTGTTTTTT.

The chain joins TRBV25-1 to TRBJ1-1; 10 bases are shared with TRBD1. The CDR3 spans 13 residues. The J segment lost 10 bases and the V segment lost 7 bases, leaving 9 bases of the junction unmatched. CDR1 and CDR2 (germline): MGHDK, SYGVNS. CDR3 coding DNA: TGTGCCAGCACACGCGGACAGGGGGTAAGAGCTTTCTTT. This gives the protein CASTRGQGVRAFF.

The chain combines TRBV27 with TRBJ1-1; D gene uncertain. V was cut by 6 bases and J by 1 base, with 6 bases left in between. Germline lookup yields CDR1 MNHEY and CDR2 SMNVEV (reference sequence). The CDR3 extends over 12 amino acids. The CDR3 reads CASRLGNTEAFF. CDR3 DNA sequence: TGTGCCAGCAGACTTGGGAACACTGAAGCTTTCTTT.

CDR3 sequence: CASTYSGTNSPLHF. The CDR3 DNA sequence: TGTGCCAGCACCTATTCCGGGACCAATTCACCCCTCCACTTT. V is TRBV6-1 and J is TRBJ1-6; maybe TRBD1 (5 bases). Germline V lookup: CDR1 MNHNS, CDR2 SASEGT. Trimming stripped 7 bases from V and 7 bases from J, with 14 bases between. The CDR3 is 14 amino acids.

J is TRBJ2-1 and V is TRBV19, with TRBD1 matching 9 bases. CDR1 and CDR2 from the germline V gene are LNHDA and SQIVND (reference sequence). The CDR3 extends over 15 amino acids. Trimming cost V 1 base and J 8 bases; bases outside gene matches: 6. In DNA form, the CDR3 reads TGTGCCAGTAGTATAGGGGGACAGGGATTCGATGAGCAGTTCTTC. Translation: CASSIGGQGFDEQFF. Drawing the rest from reference TRBV19 and TRBJ2-1, the complete variable domain is DGGITQSPKYLFRKEGQNVTLSCEQNLNHDAMYWYRQDPGQGLRLIYYSQIVNDFQKGDIAEGYSVSREKKESFPLTVTSAQKNPTAFYLCASSIGGQGFDEQFFGPGTRLTVL.

V is TRBV28 and J is TRBJ1-4; weak D call: TRBD1 (5 bases). The germline V and J ends were trimmed by 6 bases and 8 bases, with 16 bases remaining between them. Germline-derived CDR1 and CDR2 are MDHEN and SYDVKM. The CDR3 loop spans 14 amino acids. CDR3 DNA sequence: TGTGCCAGCAGGGTCACAGGAATCGGGGAAAAACTGTTTTTT. Its translation: CASRVTGIGEKLFF.

This clone has more than one count but fewer than ten. The gene calls are TRBV3-1 (or the pseudogene TRBV3-2) and TRBJ1-5; D is uncertain. V dropped 8 bases and J dropped 2 bases, with 13 bases sitting between them. Germline V gene lookup returns CDR1 LGHDT and CDR2 YNNKEL (reference sequence). This CDR3 is built from 14 residues. For the CDR3, the DNA is TGTGCCAGCGCCCCGGGCCAGGGCAATCAGCCCCAGCATTTT. Amino acids: CASAPGQGNQPQHF.

J is TRBJ1-6 and V is TRBV30; 9 bases map to TRBD1. Trimming at V came to 5 bases and at J to 8 bases, leaving 4 bases not matched to a gene. Germline V gene lookup returns CDR1 GTSNPN and CDR2 SVGIG (reference sequence). The CDR3 has 13 amino acids. CDR3 in DNA: TGTGCCTGGGGTTGGACAGGGGATTCACCCCTCCACTTT. This sequence encodes CAWGWTGDSPLHF.

The chain joins TRBV6-5 to TRBJ1-6; D is uncertain. The CDR3 spans 13 residues. From germline, CDR1 is MNHEY and CDR2 SVGAGI. V lost 5 bases to trimming and J lost 7 bases, with 9 bases between them. Here the CDR3 DNA reads TGTGCCAGCAGTACTCCAGAAAATTCACCCCTCCACTTT. It specifies CASSTPENSPLHF.

Details on this clone: At one of its ends the junction is not consistent with the germline gene, which may arise from a read error. The chain carries TRBV7-9 and TRBJ1-1, with 12 bases lining up with TRBD1. The germline CDR1 and CDR2 sequences are SEHNR and FQNEAQ (reference sequence). The CDR3 contains 15 residues. CDR3 nucleotides: TGTGCCAGCAGCGCCGACGGGACAGGGGGCGCTGAGGCTTTCTTT. Amino acid sequence: CASSADGTGGAEAFF.

V and J are TRBV20-1 and TRBJ2-1; no firm D call. This CDR3 has 14 residues. V gave up 3 bases and J gave up 0 bases, with 9 bases separating them. CDR1 is DFQATT, CDR2 SNEGSKA, per germline (reference sequence). The CDR3 coding sequence is TGCAGTGCTAGTTTTCCGAGCTCCTACAATGAGCAGTTCTTC. It encodes CSASFPSSYNEQFF.

The chain joins TRBV27 to TRBJ1-4, with D perhaps matching TRBD1 (5 bases). There are 15 residues in the CDR3. Germline CDR1 reads MNHEY; CDR2 reads SMNVEV (reference sequence). With 5 bases removed from V and 3 bases from J, the gap between germline ends came to 13 bases. DNA for the CDR3: TGTGCCAGCAGTGTAACCGGGACGGCTAATGAAAAACTGTTTTTT. This sequence encodes CASSVTGTANEKLFF.

This clone was seen a handful of times. The J gene is TRBJ1-2, the V gene TRBV3-1 (or the pseudogene TRBV3-2); D is unclear. Germline CDR1 is LGHDT and CDR2 is YNNKEL (reference sequence). Between the trimmed V and J ends, which lost 3 bases and 8 bases, there was a span of 10 bases. The CDR3 has 12 amino acids. CDR3 residues: CASSQAKGGYTF. The CDR3 bases are TGTGCCAGCAGCCAGGCCAAAGGGGGCTACACCTTC.

The gene calls are TRBV28 and TRBJ2-2; no reliable D call. Germline CDR1 and CDR2: MDHEN and SYDVKM. The ends were cut back, 3 bases at V and 3 bases at J, with 8 bases in the middle. CDR3 length: 14 amino acids. Written as DNA, the CDR3 is TGTGCCAGCAGTTTCCCGGGTCACACCGGGGAGCTGTTTTTT. It translates to CASSFPGHTGELFF.

V usage is TRBV14 and J usage is TRBJ1-2; unclear D gene. The CDR3 loop spans 13 amino acids. Per the germline V gene, CDR1 is SGHDN and CDR2 is FVKESK. V lost 0 bases and J 5 bases, leaving 7 bases between the germline ends. The CDR3 DNA follows: TGTGCCAGCAGCCAAGATATCCTTTATGGCTACACCTTC. It yields the protein CASSQDILYGYTF. Complete variable domain (other parts from reference TRBV14 and TRBJ1-2): EAGVTQFPSHSVIEKGQTVTLRCDPISGHDNLYWYRRVMGKEIKFLLHFVKESKQDESGMPNNRFLAERTGGTYSTLKVQPAELEDSGVYFCASSQDILYGYTFGSGTRLTVV.

This sequence joins TRBV12-5 and TRBJ2-1; 8 nucleotides align to TRBD1. The trim removed 6 bases at V and 5 bases at J, leaving 9 bases unmatched. Germline V gene data show CDR1 as LGHNT and CDR2 as FRNRAP. This CDR3 has 15 residues. CDR3 bases: TGTGCTAGTGGAAGGCCGGGACAGGAAAACAATGAGCAGTTCTTC. Translation gives CASGRPGQENNEQFF. Full variable domain (missing parts from reference TRBV12-5 and TRBJ2-1): DARVTQTPRHKVTEMGQEVTMRCQPILGHNTVFWYRQTMMQGLELLAYFRNRAPLDDSGMPKDRFSAEMPDATLATLKIQPSEPRDSAVYFCASGRPGQENNEQFFGPGTRLTVL.

The chain combines TRBV5-6 with TRBJ2-2; D may be TRBD1 (6 bases). V lost 0 bases and J 5 bases, leaving 14 bases between the germline ends. CDR1 and CDR2 (germline): SGHDT, YYEEEE. There are 16 residues in the CDR3. In DNA form, the CDR3 reads TGTGCCAGCAGCTTGGTGGGAAGGGGGAAAACCGGGGAGCTGTTTTTT. Protein sequence: CASSLVGRGKTGELFF. Looking up the rest from reference TRBV5-6 and TRBJ2-2 gives the full variable domain: DAGVTQSPTHLIKTRGQQVTLRCSPKSGHDTVSWYQQALGQGPQFIFQYYEEEERQRGNFPDRFSGHQFPNYSSELNVNALLLGDSALYLCASSLVGRGKTGELFFGEGSRLTVL.

CDR3 loop: CASGDGGFDGNTIYF. The CDR3 DNA is TGTGCCAGCGGCGACGGCGGTTTCGATGGAAACACCATATATTTT. This rearrangement joins TRBV28 to TRBJ1-3; D is unresolved. V shed 8 bases and J shed 3 bases, with 17 bases lying between them. This CDR3 spans 15 amino acids. CDR1 MDHEN and CDR2 SYDVKM come from the germline V gene.

This chain links TRBV27 with TRBJ1-2; D might be TRBD1 (6 bases). Germline assignment: CDR1 MNHEY and CDR2 SMNVEV (reference sequence). The CDR3 is made up of 14 amino acids. The V end was cut by 6 bases, the J end by 0 bases, with 11 bases between. This chain's CDR3 is CASSPGTTNYGYTF. The DNA of the CDR3 is TGTGCCAGCAGCCCTGGGACAACTAACTATGGCTACACCTTC.

This clone was seen a handful of times. The chain has TRBV18 and TRBJ1-1; D not certain. CDR3 size: 14 residues. The germline V gene encodes CDR1 KGHSH and CDR2 LQKENI. Trimming left V 4 bases short and J 3 bases short, with 12 bases between. CDR3 coding DNA: TGTGCCAGCTCACTCTTCGGGAAGGACACTGAAGCTTTCTTT. As protein: CASSLFGKDTEAFF.

The V call is TRBV28, the J call TRBJ1-1; maybe TRBD1 (5 bases). The CDR3 totals 16 residues. The V gene's germline CDR1 is MDHEN and CDR2 SYDVKM. V was trimmed by 10 bases and J by 2 bases, leaving 23 bases between them. The DNA for the CDR3 is TGTGCCAACCGCCGGATAGGTGGGGCGCTAAACACTGAAGCTTTCTTT. Protein sequence: CANRRIGGALNTEAFF.

The rearrangement links TRBV7-8 to TRBJ2-7, with 8 bases identical to TRBD1. The CDR3 consists of 15 residues. V lost 1 base to trimming and J lost 4 bases; unmatched junction nucleotides: 6. Germline V gene lookup returns CDR1 SGHVS and CDR2 FQNEAQ. The chain's CDR3 is CASSLVAQGAYEQYF. CDR3 coding DNA: TGTGCCAGCAGCTTAGTAGCTCAGGGGGCGTACGAGCAGTACTTC.

This chain links TRBV18 with TRBJ2-7; 8 nucleotides line up with TRBD1. Germline CDR1 and CDR2: KGHSH and LQKENI. V gave up 1 base and J gave up 6 bases; unmatched junction bases: 8. This CDR3 is built from 15 residues. As DNA, the CDR3 is TGTGCCAGCTCACCACGGTCAGGGGGCAGGGGCGAGCAGTACTTC. This sequence encodes CASSPRSGGRGEQYF.

This clone was detected a few times. V and J are TRBV18 and TRBJ1-2, with D tentatively TRBD1 (5 bases). The length of the CDR3 is 13 residues. The germline gives CDR1 KGHSH, CDR2 LQKENI. V lost 3 bases, J lost 7 bases, and 12 bases lay in between. CDR3 sequence reads: CASSPDTRSGYTF. CDR3 nucleotides: TGTGCCAGCTCACCGGACACCAGAAGTGGCTACACCTTC. The entire variable domain, with the rest obtained from reference TRBV18 and TRBJ1-2, is as follows: NAGVMQNPRHLVRRRGQEARLRCSPMKGHSHVYWYRQLPEEGLKFMVYLQKENIIDESGMPKERFSAEFPKEGPSILRIQQVVRGDSAAYFCASSPDTRSGYTFGSGTRLTVV.